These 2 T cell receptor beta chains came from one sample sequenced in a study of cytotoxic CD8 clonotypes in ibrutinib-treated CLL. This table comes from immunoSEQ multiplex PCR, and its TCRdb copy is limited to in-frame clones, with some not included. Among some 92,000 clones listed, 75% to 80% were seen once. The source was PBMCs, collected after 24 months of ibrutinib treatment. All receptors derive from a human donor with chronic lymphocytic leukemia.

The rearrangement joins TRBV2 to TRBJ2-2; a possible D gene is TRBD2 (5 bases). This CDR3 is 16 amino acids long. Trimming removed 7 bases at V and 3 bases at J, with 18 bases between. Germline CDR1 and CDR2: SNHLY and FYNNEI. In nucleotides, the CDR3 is TGTGCCAGCAAGAAGCGGTCCGAGTACGACACCGGGGAGCTGTTTTTT. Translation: CASKKRSEYDTGELFF.

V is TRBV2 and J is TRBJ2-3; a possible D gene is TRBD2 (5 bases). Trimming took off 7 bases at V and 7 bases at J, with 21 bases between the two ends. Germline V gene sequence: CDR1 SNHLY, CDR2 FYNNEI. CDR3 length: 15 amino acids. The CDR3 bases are TGTGCCAGCAAAGAGGAGACTACCTTTAAAAATACGCAGTATTTT. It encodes CASKEETTFKNTQYF.